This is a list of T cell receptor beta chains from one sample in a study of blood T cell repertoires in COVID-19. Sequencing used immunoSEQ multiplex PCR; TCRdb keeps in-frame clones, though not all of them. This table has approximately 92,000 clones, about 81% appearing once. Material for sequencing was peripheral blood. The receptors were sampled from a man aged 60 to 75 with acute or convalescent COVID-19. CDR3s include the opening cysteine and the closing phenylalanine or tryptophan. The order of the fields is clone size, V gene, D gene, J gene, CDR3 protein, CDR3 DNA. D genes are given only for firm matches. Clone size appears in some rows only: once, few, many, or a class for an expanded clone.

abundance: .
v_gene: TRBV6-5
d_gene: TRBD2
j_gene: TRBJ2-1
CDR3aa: CASTPAGGPNNEQFF
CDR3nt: TGTGCCAGCACCCCAGCGGGGGGGCCTAACAATGAGCAGTTCTTC

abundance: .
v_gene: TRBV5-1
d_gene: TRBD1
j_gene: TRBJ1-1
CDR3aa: CASSTETGINTEAFF
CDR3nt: TGCGCCAGCAGCACCGAGACAGGGATTAACACTGAAGCTTTCTTT

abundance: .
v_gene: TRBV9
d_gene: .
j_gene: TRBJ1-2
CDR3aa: CASSVGYEVGYTF
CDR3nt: TGTGCCAGCAGCGTAGGTTACGAGGTCGGCTACACCTTC

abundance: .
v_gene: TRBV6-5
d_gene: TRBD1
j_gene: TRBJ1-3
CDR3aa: CASSRTGSGNTIYF
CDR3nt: TGTGCCAGCAGTAGGACAGGCTCTGGAAACACCATATATTTT

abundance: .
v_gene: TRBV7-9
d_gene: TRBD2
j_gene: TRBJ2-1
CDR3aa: CASSLLAGEYNEQFF
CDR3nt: TGTGCCAGCAGCCTTCTAGCGGGAGAGTACAATGAGCAGTTCTTC

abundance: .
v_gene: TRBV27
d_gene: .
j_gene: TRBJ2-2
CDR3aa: CASSPQVVTGELFF
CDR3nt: TGTGCCAGCAGTCCCCAGGTGGTGACCGGGGAGCTGTTTTTT

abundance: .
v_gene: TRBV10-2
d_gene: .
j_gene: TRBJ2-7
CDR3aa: CASSEGVDSAYF
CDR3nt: TGCGCCAGCAGCGAGGGGGTAGACAGCGCGTACTTC

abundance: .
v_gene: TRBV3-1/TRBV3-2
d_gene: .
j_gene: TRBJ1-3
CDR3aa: CASSPGGFGNTIYF
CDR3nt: TGTGCCAGCAGCCCAGGTGGCTTTGGAAACACCATATATTTT

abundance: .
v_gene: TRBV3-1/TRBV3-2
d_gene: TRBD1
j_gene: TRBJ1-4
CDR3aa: CASSQQTGGKKLFF
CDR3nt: TGTGCCAGCAGCCAACAGACAGGGGGCAAAAAACTGTTTTTT

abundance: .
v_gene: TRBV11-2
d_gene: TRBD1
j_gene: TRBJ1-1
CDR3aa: CASSLDLAGGPEAFF
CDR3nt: TGTGCCAGCAGCTTAGATCTAGCAGGGGGGCCTGAAGCTTTCTTT

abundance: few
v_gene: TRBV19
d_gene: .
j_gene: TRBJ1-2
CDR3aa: CASSIEGTHYGYTF
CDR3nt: TGTGCCAGTAGTATAGAGGGGACACACTATGGCTACACCTTC

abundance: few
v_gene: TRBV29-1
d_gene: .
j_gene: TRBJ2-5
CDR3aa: CSVEDSAGAETQYF
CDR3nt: TGCAGCGTTGAAGATTCGGCAGGGGCAGAGACCCAGTACTTC

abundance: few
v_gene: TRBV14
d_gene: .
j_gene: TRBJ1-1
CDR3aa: CASSHRQGSHTEAFF
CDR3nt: TGTGCCAGCAGCCATCGTCAGGGATCACACACTGAAGCTTTCTTT

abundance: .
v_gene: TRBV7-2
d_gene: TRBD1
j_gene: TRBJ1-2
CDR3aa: CASSWTGDYGYTF
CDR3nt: TGTGCCAGCAGCTGGACAGGGGACTATGGCTACACCTTC

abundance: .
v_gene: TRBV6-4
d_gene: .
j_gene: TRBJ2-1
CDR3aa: CASSDWFGDRHSEQFF
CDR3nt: TGTGCCAGCAGTGACTGGTTCGGTGACAGGCACTCTGAGCAGTTCTTC

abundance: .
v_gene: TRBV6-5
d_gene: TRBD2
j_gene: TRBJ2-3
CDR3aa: CASSLAGPSTDTQYF
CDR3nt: TGTGCCAGCAGCTTAGCGGGACCTAGCACAGATACGCAGTATTTT

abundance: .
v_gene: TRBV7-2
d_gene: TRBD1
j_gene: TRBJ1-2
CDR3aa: CASSADRGGGYTF
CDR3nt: TGTGCCAGCAGCGCCGACAGGGGGGGCGGCTACACCTTC

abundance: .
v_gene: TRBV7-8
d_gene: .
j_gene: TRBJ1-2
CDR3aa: CASSLNIDPGTNYGYTF
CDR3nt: TGTGCCAGCAGCCTTAATATAGACCCGGGGACTAACTATGGCTACACCTTC

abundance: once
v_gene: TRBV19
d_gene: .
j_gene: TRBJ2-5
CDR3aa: CASSQVVQETQYF
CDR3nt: TGTGCCAGTAGTCAGGTCGTGCAAGAGACCCAGTACTTC

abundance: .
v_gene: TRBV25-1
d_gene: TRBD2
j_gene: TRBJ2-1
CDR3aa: CASRPQGASGKNEQFF
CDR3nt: TGTGCCAGCAGGCCCCAAGGGGCTAGCGGGAAGAATGAGCAGTTCTTC

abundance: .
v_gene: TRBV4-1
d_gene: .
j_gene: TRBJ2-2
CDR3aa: CASSQDLLGAGELFF
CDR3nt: TGCGCCAGCAGCCAAGATCTTTTGGGCGCCGGGGAGCTGTTTTTT

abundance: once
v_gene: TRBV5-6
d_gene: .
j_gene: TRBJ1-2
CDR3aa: CASGAVYGYTF
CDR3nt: TGTGCCAGTGGAGCCGTCTATGGCTACACCTTC

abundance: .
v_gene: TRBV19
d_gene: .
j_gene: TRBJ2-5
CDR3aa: CASRAWGSRQETQYF
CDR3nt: TGTGCCAGTAGAGCCTGGGGCAGCCGCCAAGAGACCCAGTACTTC

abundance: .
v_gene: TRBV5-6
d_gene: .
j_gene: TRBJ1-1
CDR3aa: CASSLPGNTEAFF
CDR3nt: TGTGCCAGCAGTCTACCAGGGAACACTGAAGCTTTCTTT

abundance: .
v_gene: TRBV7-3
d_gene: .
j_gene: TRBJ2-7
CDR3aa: CASSPTGTGSSYEQYF
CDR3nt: TGTGCCAGCAGCCCGACGGGTACAGGATCTTCCTACGAGCAGTACTTC

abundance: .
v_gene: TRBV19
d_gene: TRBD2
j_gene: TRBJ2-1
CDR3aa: CASSINPGLAGNAYNEQFF
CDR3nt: TGTGCCAGTAGTATAAACCCCGGACTAGCGGGAAACGCCTACAATGAGCAGTTCTTC

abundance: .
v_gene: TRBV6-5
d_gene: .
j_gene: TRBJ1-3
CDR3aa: CASSTGSSGNTIYF
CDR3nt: TGTGCCAGCAGTACAGGGTCCTCTGGAAACACCATATATTTT

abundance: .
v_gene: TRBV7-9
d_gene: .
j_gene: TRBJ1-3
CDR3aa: CASSLALRSSGNTIYF
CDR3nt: TGTGCCAGCAGCTTAGCGCTACGGAGCTCTGGAAACACCATATATTTT

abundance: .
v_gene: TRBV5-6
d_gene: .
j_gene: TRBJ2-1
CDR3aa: CASSLKGLNEQFF
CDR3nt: TGTGCCAGCAGCTTGAAGGGGCTCAATGAGCAGTTCTTC

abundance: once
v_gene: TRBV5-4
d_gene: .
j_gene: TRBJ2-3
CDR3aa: CASSLEGGAGTDTQYF
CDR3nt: TGTGCCAGCAGCTTGGAGGGGGGGGCTGGCACAGATACGCAGTATTTT

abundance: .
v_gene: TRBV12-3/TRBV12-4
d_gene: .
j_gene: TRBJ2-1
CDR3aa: CASSFSGNEQFF
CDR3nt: TGTGCCAGCAGTTTTTCAGGGAATGAGCAGTTCTTC

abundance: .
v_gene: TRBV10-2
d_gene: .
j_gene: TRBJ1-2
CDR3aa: CASSEKGGDYGYTF
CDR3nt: TGCGCCAGCAGTGAGAAGGGGGGGGACTATGGCTACACCTTC

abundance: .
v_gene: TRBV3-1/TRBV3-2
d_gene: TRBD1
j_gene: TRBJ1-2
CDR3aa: CASSPDPGQGNYGYTF
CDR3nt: TGTGCCAGCAGCCCCGATCCGGGACAGGGAAACTATGGCTACACCTTC

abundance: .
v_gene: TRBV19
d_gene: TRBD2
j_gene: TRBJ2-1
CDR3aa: CASSIPSSAGGVHEQFF
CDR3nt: TGTGCCAGTAGTATACCTTCTTCGGCGGGAGGGGTCCATGAGCAGTTCTTC

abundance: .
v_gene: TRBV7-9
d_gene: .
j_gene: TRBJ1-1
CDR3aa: CASSLAGQHPRGAFF
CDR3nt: TGTGCCAGCAGCTTAGCCGGGCAGCACCCGCGGGGAGCTTTCTTT

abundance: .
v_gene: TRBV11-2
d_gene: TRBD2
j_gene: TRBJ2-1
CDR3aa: CASSLDLASGRGEQFF
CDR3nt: TGTGCCAGCAGCTTAGATCTCGCTAGCGGGAGAGGGGAGCAGTTCTTC

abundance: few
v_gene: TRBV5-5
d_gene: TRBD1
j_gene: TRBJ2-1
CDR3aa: CASRLGQGLYNEQFF
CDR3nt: TGTGCCAGTCGTTTGGGACAGGGCTTATACAATGAGCAGTTCTTC

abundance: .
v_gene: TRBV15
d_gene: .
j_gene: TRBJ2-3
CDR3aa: CATSRGLEPLTDTQYF
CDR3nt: TGTGCCACCAGCAGAGGCCTTGAGCCCCTCACAGATACGCAGTATTTT

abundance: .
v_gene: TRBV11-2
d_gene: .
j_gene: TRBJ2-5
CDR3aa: CASSSETQYF
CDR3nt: TGTGCCAGCAGCTCGGAGACCCAGTACTTC

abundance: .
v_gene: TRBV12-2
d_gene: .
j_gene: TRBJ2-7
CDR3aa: CAIPPSPGGPSYEQYF
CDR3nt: TGTGCAATTCCTCCCTCTCCGGGGGGGCCGTCCTACGAGCAGTACTTC

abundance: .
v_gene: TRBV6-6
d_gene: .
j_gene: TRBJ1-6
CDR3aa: CASSKEGGSPLHF
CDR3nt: TGTGCCAGCAGCAAGGAAGGAGGATCACCCCTCCACTTT

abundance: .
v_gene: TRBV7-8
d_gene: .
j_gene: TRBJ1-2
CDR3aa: CASSLLIQGDYGYTF
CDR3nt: TGTGCCAGCAGCTTATTGATCCAGGGCGACTATGGCTACACCTTC

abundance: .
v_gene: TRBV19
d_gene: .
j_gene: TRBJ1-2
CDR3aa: CASSETEPYGYTF
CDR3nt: TGTGCCAGTAGTGAAACGGAGCCCTATGGCTACACCTTC

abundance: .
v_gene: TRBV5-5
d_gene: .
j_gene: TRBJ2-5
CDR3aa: CASSLWAGAYTETQYF
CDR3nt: TGTGCCAGCAGCTTGTGGGCAGGGGCATACACAGAGACCCAGTACTTC

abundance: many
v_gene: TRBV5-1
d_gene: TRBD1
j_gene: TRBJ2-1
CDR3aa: CASSHGQGGDEQFF
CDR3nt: TGCGCCAGCAGTCACGGACAGGGGGGAGATGAGCAGTTCTTC

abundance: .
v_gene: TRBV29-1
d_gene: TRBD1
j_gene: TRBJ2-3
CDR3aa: CSAPTGTGSTDTQYF
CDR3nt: TGCAGCGCTCCGACCGGGACAGGGAGCACAGATACGCAGTATTTT

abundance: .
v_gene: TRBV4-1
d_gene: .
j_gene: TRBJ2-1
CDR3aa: CASSLSSGANEQFF
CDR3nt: TGCGCCAGCAGCCTGTCTTCCGGAGCCAATGAGCAGTTCTTC

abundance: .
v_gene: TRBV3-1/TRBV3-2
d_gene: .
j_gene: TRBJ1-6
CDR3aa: CASSSPSTSKNSPLHF
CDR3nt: TGTGCCAGCAGCTCCCCAAGCACTTCCAAGAATTCACCCCTCCACTTT

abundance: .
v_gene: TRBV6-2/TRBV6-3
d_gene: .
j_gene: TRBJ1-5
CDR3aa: CASSYGQQPQHF
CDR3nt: TGTGCCAGCAGTTACGGGCAGCAACCCCAGCATTTT

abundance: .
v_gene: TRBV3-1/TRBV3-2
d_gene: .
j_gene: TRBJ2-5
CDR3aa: CASSQELETQYF
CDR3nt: TGTGCCAGCAGCCAGGAGCTAGAGACCCAGTACTTC

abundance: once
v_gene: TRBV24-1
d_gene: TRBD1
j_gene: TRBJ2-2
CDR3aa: CATSDWGTGNTGELFF
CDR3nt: TGTGCCACCAGTGATTGGGGGACAGGGAACACCGGGGAGCTGTTTTTT

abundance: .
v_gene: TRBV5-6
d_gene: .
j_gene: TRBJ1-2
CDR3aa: CASSFQGMLIGYTF
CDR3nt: TGTGCCAGCAGCTTCCAGGGTATGTTGATCGGCTACACCTTC

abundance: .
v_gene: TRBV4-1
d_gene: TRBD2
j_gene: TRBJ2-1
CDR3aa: CASSQVEAGRSYNEQFF
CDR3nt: TGCGCCAGCAGCCAAGTAGAAGCGGGAAGATCCTACAATGAGCAGTTCTTC